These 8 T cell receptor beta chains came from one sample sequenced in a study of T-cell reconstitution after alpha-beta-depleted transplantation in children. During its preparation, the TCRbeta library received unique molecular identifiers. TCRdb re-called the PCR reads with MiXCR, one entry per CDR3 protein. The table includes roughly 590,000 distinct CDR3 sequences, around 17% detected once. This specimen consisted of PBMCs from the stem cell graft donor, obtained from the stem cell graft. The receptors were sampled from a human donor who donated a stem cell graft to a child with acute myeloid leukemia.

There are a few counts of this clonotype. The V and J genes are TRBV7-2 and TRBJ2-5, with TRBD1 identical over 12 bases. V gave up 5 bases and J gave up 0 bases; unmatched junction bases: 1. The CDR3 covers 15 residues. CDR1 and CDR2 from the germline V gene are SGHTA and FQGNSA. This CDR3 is CASSRDRGHQETQYF. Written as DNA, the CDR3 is TGTGCCAGCAGCCGGGACAGGGGGCACCAAGAGACCCAGTACTTC.

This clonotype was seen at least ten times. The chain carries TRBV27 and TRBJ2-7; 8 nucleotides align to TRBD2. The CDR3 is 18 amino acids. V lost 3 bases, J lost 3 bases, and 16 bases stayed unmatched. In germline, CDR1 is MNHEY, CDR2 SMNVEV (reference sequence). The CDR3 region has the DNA TGTGCCAGCAGTTTGAGCGGGGGAGGACCTTGGGCCAACTACGAGCAGTACTTC. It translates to CASSLSGGGPWANYEQYF.

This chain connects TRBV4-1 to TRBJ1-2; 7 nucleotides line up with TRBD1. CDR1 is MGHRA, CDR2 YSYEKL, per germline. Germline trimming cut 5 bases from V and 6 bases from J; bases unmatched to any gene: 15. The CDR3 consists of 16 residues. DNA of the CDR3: TGCGCCAGCAGCATAATCGGGGCCGACAGGGTAAATGGCTACACCTTC. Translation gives CASSIIGADRVNGYTF.

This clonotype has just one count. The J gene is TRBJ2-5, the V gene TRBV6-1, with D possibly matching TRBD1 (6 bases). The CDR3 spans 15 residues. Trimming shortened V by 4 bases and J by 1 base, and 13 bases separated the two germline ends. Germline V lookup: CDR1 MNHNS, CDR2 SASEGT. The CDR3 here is CASSGRTVLQETQYF. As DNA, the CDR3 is TGTGCCAGCAGTGGGCGGACAGTACTCCAAGAGACCCAGTACTTC.

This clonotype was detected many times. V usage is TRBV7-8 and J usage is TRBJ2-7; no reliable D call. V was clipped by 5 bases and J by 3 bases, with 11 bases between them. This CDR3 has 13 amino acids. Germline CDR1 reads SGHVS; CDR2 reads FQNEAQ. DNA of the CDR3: TGTGCCAGCAGCAGCCGCCCCCGCTACGAGCAGTACTTC. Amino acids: CASSSRPRYEQYF.

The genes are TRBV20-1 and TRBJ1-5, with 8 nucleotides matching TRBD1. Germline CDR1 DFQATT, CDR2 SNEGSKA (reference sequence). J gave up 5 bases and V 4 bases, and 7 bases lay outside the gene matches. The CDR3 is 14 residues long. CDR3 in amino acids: CSATTGQGHQPQHF. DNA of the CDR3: TGCAGTGCTACCACCGGACAGGGACATCAGCCCCAGCATTTT.

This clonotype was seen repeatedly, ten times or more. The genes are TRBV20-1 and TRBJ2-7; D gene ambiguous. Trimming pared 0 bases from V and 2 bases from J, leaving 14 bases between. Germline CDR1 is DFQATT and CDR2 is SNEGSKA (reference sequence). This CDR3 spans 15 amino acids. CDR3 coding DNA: TGCAGTGCTAGAGATGTGGGTCGGAAACCCTACGAGCAGTACGTC. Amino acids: CSARDVGRKPYEQYV.

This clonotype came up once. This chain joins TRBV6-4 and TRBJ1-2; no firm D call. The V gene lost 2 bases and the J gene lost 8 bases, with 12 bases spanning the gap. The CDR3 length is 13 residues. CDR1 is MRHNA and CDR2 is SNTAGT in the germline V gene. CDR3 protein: CASSDTVDSGYTF. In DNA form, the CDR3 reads TGTGCCAGCAGTGACACGGTGGACTCCGGCTACACCTTC.